This TCR beta chain was documented in a study of cytomegalovirus exposure and HLA in healthy donors. On this clone: The antigen remains unidentified.

The study ran its PCR with 60 Vbeta and 13 Jbeta primers. Profiling relied on immunoSEQ multiplex PCR, and the TCRdb table lists in-frame clones only, not all of them. The sample includes 100,000 to 150,000 clones. Study-wide results and caveats: As was reported, the HLA-A and HLA-B alleles of most subjects were accurately predicted from TCR beta sequences.

CDR1 is LNHDA and CDR2 is SQIVND in the germline V gene (reference sequence). The CDR3 contains 14 residues. The V end was cut by 3 bases, the J end by 5 bases, with 13 bases between. The sample comprised PBMCs. The TCR originated in a man aged 35 to 55 in good health and CMV-seronegative. V gene TRBV19 combines with J gene TRBJ1-2; the D is unclear. The CDR3 region has the DNA TGTGCCAGTAGTATCTCAGGCAGACAATATGGCTACACCTTC. As protein: CASSISGRQYGYTF.